The 5 T cell receptor beta chains presented below share a single source sample, sequenced in a study of cytomegalovirus exposure and HLA in healthy donors. The primer mix had 60 Vbeta and 13 Jbeta primers. Produced via immunoSEQ multiplex PCR; TCRdb's table is partial and in-frame only. The sample records 90,000 to 120,000 clones, about 81% being singletons. The specimen was PBMCs. All receptors derive from a man aged 25 to 40 in good health and CMV-seropositive.

V gene TRBV5-6 combines with J gene TRBJ2-7; 7 positions match TRBD2. Germline trimming cut 1 base from V and 5 bases from J; bases unmatched to any gene: 9. Germline-derived CDR1 and CDR2 are SGHDT and YYEEEE. This CDR3 is built from 15 residues. CDR3 residues: CASSLMGERGNEQYF. The CDR3 DNA reads as TGTGCCAGCAGCTTGATGGGGGAGCGGGGTAACGAGCAGTACTTC.

The J gene is TRBJ2-5, the V gene TRBV23-1, with TRBD2 as a possible D gene (6 bases). TRBV23-1 is placed among ORFs of uncertain function. The CDR3 extends over 19 amino acids. V was clipped by 0 bases and J by 4 bases, with 24 bases between them. CDR3 region: CASSQSKGLNSFGGETQYF. In nucleotides, the CDR3 is TGCGCCAGCAGTCAATCGAAGGGACTGAACTCTTTTGGCGGAGAGACCCAGTACTTC.

The rearrangement links TRBV5-4 to TRBJ2-1, with 9 bases that match TRBD2. CDR1 and CDR2 from the germline V gene are SGHNT and YYREEE (reference sequence). Germline trimming cut 4 bases from V and 6 bases from J; bases unmatched to any gene: 5. The CDR3 contains 14 residues. The CDR3 reads CASSAGGPGNEQFF. The CDR3 coding sequence is TGTGCCAGCAGCGCGGGGGGGCCCGGCAATGAGCAGTTCTTC.

The rearrangement joins TRBV29-1 to TRBJ2-1; perhaps TRBD2 as D (7 bases). V lost 3 bases and J 3 bases, leaving 21 bases between the germline ends. The CDR3 contains 17 residues. Germline lookup yields CDR1 SQVTM and CDR2 ANQGSEA. Here the CDR3 reads CSVDGGGRGGGYNEQFF. Written as DNA, the CDR3 is TGCAGCGTTGACGGCGGGGGAAGGGGAGGGGGCTACAATGAGCAGTTCTTC.

The sample holds a few counts of this clone. The chain is built from TRBV11-2 and TRBJ2-1, with 7 bases aligning to TRBD1. Germline CDR1 SGHAT, CDR2 FQNNGV. The J segment lost 4 bases and the V segment lost 7 bases, leaving 4 bases of the junction unmatched. This CDR3 is 13 amino acids long. CDR3 protein: CASTRGFYNEQFF. DNA of the CDR3: TGTGCCAGCACCAGGGGGTTTTACAATGAGCAGTTCTTC.